This entry lists 26 T cell receptor beta chains sequenced from one sample in a study of T cell repertoires in cytomegalovirus infection. Using its own MiXCR run on the reads, TCRdb lists one record per CDR3 protein. The repertoire has 150,000 to 200,000 distinct CDR3 sequences, approximately 15% of them found once; the top ten carry 27%. Sequenced: PBMCs. These receptors were collected from a human donor in good health (CMV status not recorded). Some clones in this sample may be carry-over from other donors' samples.

This clonotype was observed a few times. The chain has TRBV6-2 or TRBV6-3 and TRBJ1-2; 9 bases line up with TRBD1. Germline V gene lookup returns CDR1 MNHEY and CDR2 SVGEGT. CDR3 length equals 16 residues. Losses at the gene ends were 0 bases for V and 7 bases for J; bases not matched to a gene: 9. The CDR3 DNA reads as TGTGCCAGCAGTTACTCGATATCGGGACAGGGAAGTGGCTACACCTTC. Translating gives CASSYSISGQGSGYTF.

The sample holds many counts of this clonotype. The V call is TRBV7-2, the J call TRBJ1-2, with 8 bases matching TRBD1. The CDR3 is 13 amino acids. The germline V gene encodes CDR1 SGHTA and CDR2 FQGNSA. The V gene end was trimmed by 5 bases and the J gene end by 11 bases; junction bases not matched to a gene: 10. The CDR3 DNA reads as TGTGCCAGCAGCCCAGGGGGCCCCTTCGTATACACCTTC. Encoded protein: CASSPGGPFVYTF.

In DNA form, the CDR3 reads TGCAGTGCTAGCGGGACAGGAAGCACAGATACGCAGTATTTT. Protein product: CSASGTGSTDTQYF. The gene calls are TRBV20-1 and TRBJ2-3; 8 bases match TRBD1. V shed 3 bases, J shed 0 bases, and the junction held 2 bases outside the gene matches. Germline CDR1 and CDR2: DFQATT and SNEGSKA (reference sequence). The CDR3 sequence is 14 residues long.

This clonotype came up many times. V is TRBV15 and J is TRBJ1-1; perhaps TRBD1 as D (5 bases). This CDR3 region has 15 residues. Germline V CDR1 and CDR2: LNHNV, YYDKDF (reference sequence). Trimming stripped 2 bases from V and 1 base from J, with 11 bases between. The DNA of the CDR3 is TGTGCCACCAGCAGAATGAGGGGTGGGAACACTGAAGCTTTCTTT. Amino acids: CATSRMRGGNTEAFF.

This clonotype has more than one count but fewer than ten. The rearrangement links TRBV14 to TRBJ2-3; 7 nucleotides align to TRBD2. Germline CDR1 and CDR2: SGHDN and FVKESK. CDR3 size: 15 residues. The junction had 2 bases not matched to a gene; V was cut back by 1 base and J by 1 base. The CDR3 bases are TGTGCCAGCAGCCAAGCGGGACTACGCACAGATACGCAGTATTTT. Amino acids: CASSQAGLRTDTQYF.

This clonotype was picked up a small number of times. V usage is TRBV6-2 or TRBV6-3 and J usage is TRBJ2-3; 9 nucleotides align to TRBD1. Germline trimming cut 6 bases from V and 2 bases from J; bases unmatched to any gene: 9. The CDR3 covers 16 residues. Looked up from germline, CDR1 is MNHEY and CDR2 is SVGEGT. Here the CDR3 reads CASRRDRDLSTDTQYF. CDR3 bases: TGTGCCAGCAGGAGGGACAGGGACCTCTCCACAGATACGCAGTATTTT.

This clonotype has ten or more counts. The chain is built from TRBV25-1 and TRBJ2-1; 7 bases match TRBD1. Germline assignment: CDR1 MGHDK and CDR2 SYGVNS. The V gene end was trimmed by 8 bases and the J gene end by 4 bases; junction bases not matched to a gene: 8. This CDR3 is built from 14 residues. The CDR3 DNA reads as TGTGCCAGCGGGGAAGGACAGGTTTACAATGAGCAGTTCTTC. As protein: CASGEGQVYNEQFF.

The J gene is TRBJ1-1, the V gene TRBV19; D unresolved. This CDR3 is built from 16 residues. Trimming took off 0 bases at V and 1 base at J, with 12 bases between the two ends. Germline V gene lookup returns CDR1 LNHDA and CDR2 SQIVND (reference sequence). The CDR3 spells CASSIDPRRTNTEAFF. DNA for the CDR3: TGTGCCAGTAGTATAGACCCTCGACGGACGAACACTGAAGCTTTCTTT.

Notes on this clonotype: A much larger clone is a single base away; this may be a read error. This chain uses TRBV10-3 with TRBJ2-7; D is perhaps TRBD2 (5 bases). V was shortened by 10 bases and J by 5 bases, with 18 bases between the two germline ends. The germline V gene encodes CDR1 ENHRY and CDR2 SYGVKD. The CDR3 runs 13 residues. The CDR3 bases are TGTGCCACATCAAGGACCTCCGGGGACGAGCAGTACTTC. Translation gives CATSRTSGDEQYF.

On this clonotype: A clone one base away is much larger, so this may be a read error. The chain carries TRBV6-5 and TRBJ1-2, with D perhaps matching TRBD1 (5 bases). Germline CDR1 is MNHEY and CDR2 is SVGAGI. The V end lost 7 bases, the J end lost 6 bases, and 18 bases lay between the germline ends. There are 14 residues in the CDR3. The DNA of the CDR3 is TGTGCCAGCATCCCATACGGGGGTGGCGATGGCTACACCTTC. Translation: CASIPYGGGDGYTF.

This clonotype was seen ten or more times. This chain uses TRBV6-2 or TRBV6-3 with TRBJ1-5; 9 nucleotides line up with TRBD1. The CDR3 has 16 residues. The germline gives CDR1 MNHEY, CDR2 SVGEGT. V lost 5 bases to trimming and J lost 5 bases; unmatched junction nucleotides: 10. The CDR3 here is CASSLPTTGGHQPQHF. The CDR3 nucleotides are TGTGCCAGCAGTCTCCCCACGACAGGGGGGCATCAGCCCCAGCATTTT.

J is TRBJ2-2 and V is TRBV6-6; unclear D gene. The CDR3 covers 14 residues. Trimming stripped 6 bases from V and 4 bases from J, with 12 bases between. CDR1 is MNHNY and CDR2 is SVGAGI in the germline V gene (reference sequence). CDR3 region: CASRGSSSTGELFF. CDR3 coding DNA: TGTGCCAGCAGGGGAAGCTCTAGCACCGGGGAGCTGTTTTTT.

The V call is TRBV4-3, the J call TRBJ2-1, with 9 bases that match TRBD2. CDR3 length: 17 amino acids. The V gene end was trimmed by 1 base and the J gene end by 7 bases; junction bases not matched to a gene: 11. Germline CDR1 and CDR2: LGHNA and YSLEER. CDR3 sequence: CASSQGRKGGRGNEQFF. The CDR3, as DNA: TGCGCCAGCAGCCAAGGAAGGAAGGGCGGGAGGGGTAATGAGCAGTTCTTC.

V gene TRBV12-5 combines with J gene TRBJ2-3, with TRBD1 matching over 8 bases. Germline V gene lookup returns CDR1 LGHNT and CDR2 FRNRAP. CDR3 length equals 15 residues. Losses at the gene ends were 8 bases for V and 2 bases for J; bases not matched to a gene: 9. CDR3 in DNA: TGTGCTAGTTTGATAGTGGGACAGGCCACAGATACGCAGTATTTT. It is translated as CASLIVGQATDTQYF.

The sample holds many counts of this clonotype. This chain links TRBV6-2 or TRBV6-3 with TRBJ1-2, with D hard to call. Trimming cost V 6 bases and J 7 bases, with 15 bases left between them. Looked up from germline, CDR1 is MNHEY and CDR2 is SVGEGT. CDR3 size: 13 residues. The CDR3 here is CASSPRRIGGYTF. Written as DNA, the CDR3 is TGTGCCAGCAGCCCCAGGAGAATCGGTGGCTACACCTTC.

The rearrangement links TRBV6-8 to TRBJ2-1; TRBD1 matches 8 bases. CDR1 is MNHGY, CDR2 SAAAGT, per germline. Trimming removed 8 bases from V and 4 bases from J; junction bases left unmatched: 7. The CDR3 has 14 residues. CDR3 bases: TGTGCCAGCGGAAATGGACAGGGTTACAATGAGCAGTTCTTC. It translates to CASGNGQGYNEQFF.

V gene TRBV5-4 combines with J gene TRBJ2-7; weak D call: TRBD1 (5 bases). Per the germline V gene, CDR1 is SGHNT and CDR2 is YYREEE (reference sequence). The CDR3 has 14 amino acids. V gave up 1 base and J gave up 6 bases, with 14 bases separating them. In nucleotides, the CDR3 is TGTGCCAGCAGCTTGCAGGGTCTCCCTTCCGAGCAGTACTTC. Its translation is CASSLQGLPSEQYF. Full variable domain (remainder filled in from reference TRBV5-4 and TRBJ2-7): ETGVTQSPTHLIKTRGQQVTLRCSSQSGHNTVSWYQQALGQGPQFIFQYYREEENGRGNFPPRFSGLQFPNYSSELNVNALELDDSALYLCASSLQGLPSEQYFGPGTRLTVT.

The chain is built from TRBV6-8 and TRBJ2-1; weak D call: TRBD2 (6 bases). V was trimmed by 5 bases and J by 1 base, leaving 15 bases between them. Germline V gene data show CDR1 as MNHGY and CDR2 as SAAAGT. CDR3 length: 16 amino acids. The CDR3 DNA follows: TGTGCCAGCAGTCGCGGGGACCCGACATCCTACAATGAGCAGTTCTTC. Amino acid sequence: CASSRGDPTSYNEQFF.

The sample holds many counts of this clonotype. The chain joins TRBV28 to TRBJ2-1; 9 nucleotides line up with TRBD1. This CDR3 comprises 14 residues. Germline-derived CDR1 and CDR2 are MDHEN and SYDVKM. The junction had 5 bases not matched to a gene; V was cut back by 4 bases and J by 7 bases. The CDR3, as DNA: TGTGCCAGCAGTTGGGACAGGGTTAGGAATGAGCAGTTCTTC. This codes for CASSWDRVRNEQFF.

This clonotype came up a few times. A much more abundant neighbour one base away suggests this may be a read error. This sequence joins TRBV7-3 and TRBJ2-1; 8 nucleotides match TRBD2. In germline, CDR1 is SGHTA, CDR2 FQGTGA. This CDR3 spans 15 amino acids. The CDR3 coding sequence is TGTGTCAGCAGTCGGGGGGGACTTGACTACAATGAGCAGTTCTTC. This codes for CVSSRGGLDYNEQFF.

This clonotype was seen ten or more times. The gene calls are TRBV5-1 and TRBJ2-7; D remains unclear. Trimming left V 4 bases short and J 3 bases short, with 23 bases between. CDR3 length: 17 amino acids. Germline loops: CDR1 SGHRS, CDR2 YFSETQ. DNA of the CDR3: TGCGCCAGCAGCAAGGACGGGTTTAGTAGGATCTACTACGAGCAGTACTTC. This encodes CASSKDGFSRIYYEQYF.

The genes are TRBV6-2 or TRBV6-3 and TRBJ1-5; D perhaps matches TRBD1 (6 bases). This CDR3 is built from 15 residues. Trimming removed 6 bases from V and 3 bases from J, with 15 bases in between. Germline V gene lookup returns CDR1 MNHEY and CDR2 SVGEGT. The CDR3 DNA sequence: TGTGCCAGCAGGCAGGCAGGGGCCCTCAATCAGCCCCAGCATTTT. Its translation is CASRQAGALNQPQHF.

In its sample, this clonotype was seen many times. The chain carries TRBV2 and TRBJ1-2; D gene uncertain. In germline, CDR1 is SNHLY, CDR2 FYNNEI. The CDR3 extends over 13 amino acids. The V and J ends lost 2 bases and 7 bases respectively, with 11 bases between them. CDR3 amino acids: CASSETAMAGYTF. In nucleotides, the CDR3 is TGTGCCAGCAGTGAAACGGCCATGGCTGGCTACACCTTC.

The chain joins TRBV24-1 to TRBJ1-5; no definite D call. V was clipped by 4 bases and J by 6 bases, with 18 bases between them. This CDR3 is 16 amino acids long. Germline assignment: CDR1 KGHDR and CDR2 SFDVKD. The DNA of the CDR3 is TGTGCCACCAGTGACTCCCGGAAGGGAGATCTTCAGCCCCAGCATTTT. It specifies CATSDSRKGDLQPQHF.

This clonotype was seen a handful of times. This chain joins TRBV29-1 and TRBJ1-6; 7 bases are a match to TRBD1. The CDR3 length is 13 residues. J was trimmed by 6 bases and V by 4 bases; bases with no gene match: 3. Germline assignment: CDR1 SQVTM and CDR2 ANQGSEA. The chain's CDR3 is CSVGTGANSPLHF. CDR3 DNA: TGCAGCGTTGGTACAGGGGCTAATTCACCCCTCCACTTT. Together with reference TRBV29-1 and TRBJ1-6, the CDR3 gives the full variable domain: SAVISQKPSRDICQRGTSLTIQCQVDSQVTMMFWYRQQPGQSLTLIATANQGSEATYESGFVIDKFPISRPNLTFSTLTVSNMSPEDSSIYLCSVGTGANSPLHFGNGTRLTVT.

V usage is TRBV5-1 and J usage is TRBJ2-1, with D perhaps matching TRBD1 (6 bases). Germline lookup yields CDR1 SGHRS and CDR2 YFSETQ. This CDR3 region has 13 residues. V lost 4 bases and J lost 6, with 11 bases in between. CDR3 nucleotides: TGCGCCAGCAGCCCCGAGGGGGTCAATGAGCAGTTCTTC. Encoded protein: CASSPEGVNEQFF.